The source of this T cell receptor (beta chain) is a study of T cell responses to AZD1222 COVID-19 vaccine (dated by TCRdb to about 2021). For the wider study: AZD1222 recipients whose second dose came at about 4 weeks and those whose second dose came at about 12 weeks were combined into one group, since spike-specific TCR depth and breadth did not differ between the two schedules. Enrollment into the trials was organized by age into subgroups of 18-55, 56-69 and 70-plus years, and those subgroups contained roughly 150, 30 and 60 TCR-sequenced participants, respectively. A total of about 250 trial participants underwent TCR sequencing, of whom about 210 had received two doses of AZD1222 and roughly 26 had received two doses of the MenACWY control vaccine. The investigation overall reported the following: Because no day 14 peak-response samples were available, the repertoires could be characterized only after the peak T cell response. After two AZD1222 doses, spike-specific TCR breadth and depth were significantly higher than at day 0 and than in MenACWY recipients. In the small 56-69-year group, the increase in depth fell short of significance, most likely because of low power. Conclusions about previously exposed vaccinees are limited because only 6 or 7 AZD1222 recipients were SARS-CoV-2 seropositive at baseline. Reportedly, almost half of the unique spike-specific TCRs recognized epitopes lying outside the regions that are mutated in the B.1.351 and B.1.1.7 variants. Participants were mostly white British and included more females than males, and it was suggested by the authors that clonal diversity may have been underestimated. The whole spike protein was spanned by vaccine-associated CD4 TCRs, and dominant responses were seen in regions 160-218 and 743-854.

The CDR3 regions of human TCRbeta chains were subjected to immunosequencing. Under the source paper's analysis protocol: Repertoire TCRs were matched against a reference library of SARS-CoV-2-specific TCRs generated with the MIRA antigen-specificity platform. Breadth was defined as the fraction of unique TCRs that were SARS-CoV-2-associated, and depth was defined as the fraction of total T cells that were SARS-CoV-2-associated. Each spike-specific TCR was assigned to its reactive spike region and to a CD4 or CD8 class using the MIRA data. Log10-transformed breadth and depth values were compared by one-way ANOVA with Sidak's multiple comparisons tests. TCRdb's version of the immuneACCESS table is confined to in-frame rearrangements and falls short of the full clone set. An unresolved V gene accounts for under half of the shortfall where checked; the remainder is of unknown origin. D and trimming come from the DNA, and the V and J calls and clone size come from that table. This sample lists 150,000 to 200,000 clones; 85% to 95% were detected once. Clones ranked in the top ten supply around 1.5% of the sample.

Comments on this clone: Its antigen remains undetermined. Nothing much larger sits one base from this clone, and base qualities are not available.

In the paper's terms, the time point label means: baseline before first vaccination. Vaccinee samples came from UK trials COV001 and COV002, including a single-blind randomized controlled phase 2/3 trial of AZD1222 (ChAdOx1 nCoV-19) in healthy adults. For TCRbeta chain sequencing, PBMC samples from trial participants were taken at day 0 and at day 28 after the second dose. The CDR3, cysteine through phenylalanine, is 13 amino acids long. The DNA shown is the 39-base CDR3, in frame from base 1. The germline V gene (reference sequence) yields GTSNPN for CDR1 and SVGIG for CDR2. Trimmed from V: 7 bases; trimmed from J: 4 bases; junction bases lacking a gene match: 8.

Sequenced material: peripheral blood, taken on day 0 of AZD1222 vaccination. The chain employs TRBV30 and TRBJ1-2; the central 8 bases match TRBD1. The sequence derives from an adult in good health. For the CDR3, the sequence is CASNRQGPYGYTF. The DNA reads TGTGCCTCTAATCGACAGGGGCCCTATGGCTACACCTTC.